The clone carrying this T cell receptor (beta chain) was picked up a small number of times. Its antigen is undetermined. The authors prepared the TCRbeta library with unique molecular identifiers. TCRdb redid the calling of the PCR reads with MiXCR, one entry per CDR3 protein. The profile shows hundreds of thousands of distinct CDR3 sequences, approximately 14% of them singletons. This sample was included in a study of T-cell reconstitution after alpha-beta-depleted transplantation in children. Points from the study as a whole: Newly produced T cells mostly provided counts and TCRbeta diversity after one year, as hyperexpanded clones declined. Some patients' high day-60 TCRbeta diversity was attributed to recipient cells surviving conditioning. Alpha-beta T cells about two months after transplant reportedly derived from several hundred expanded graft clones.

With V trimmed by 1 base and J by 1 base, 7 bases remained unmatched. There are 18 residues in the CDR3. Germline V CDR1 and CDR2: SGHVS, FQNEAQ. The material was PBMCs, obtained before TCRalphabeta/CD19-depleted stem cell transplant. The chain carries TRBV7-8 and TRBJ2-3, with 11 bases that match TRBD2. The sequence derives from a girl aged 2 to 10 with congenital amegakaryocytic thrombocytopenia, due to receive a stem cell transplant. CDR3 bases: TGTGCCAGCAGCTTAGATAGCGGGAGGGCGGGGGGCACAGATACGCAGTATTTT. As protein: CASSLDSGRAGGTDTQYF. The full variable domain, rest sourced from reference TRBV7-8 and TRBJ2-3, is GAGVSQSPRYKVAKRGQDVALRCDPISGHVSLFWYQQALGQGPEFLTYFQNEAQLDKSGLPSDRFFAERPEGSVSTLKIQRTQQEDSAVYLCASSLDSGRAGGTDTQYFGPGTRLTVL.